Shown below are 24 T cell receptor beta chains from a single sample sequenced in a study of blood T cells in healthy people across ages. A sample-barcoded 5' primer and a J-beta primer mix were used in a second PCR of roughly 7 to 11 cycles. From the 5' RACE reads, TCRdb called clonotypes with MiXCR, one entry per CDR3 protein. Among about 290,000 distinct CDR3 sequences, 25% to 30% were seen once, and the ten largest hold about 30%. The sequenced sample was blood. These receptors were collected from a woman in her seventies in good health.

The chain recombines TRBV6-1 with TRBJ1-2; D might be TRBD1 (5 bases). CDR1 MNHNS and CDR2 SASEGT come from the germline V gene. Trimming stripped 2 bases from V and 8 bases from J, with 9 bases between. CDR3 length equals 12 residues. The CDR3 DNA sequence: TGTGCCAGCAGTGAACAGGGTGCGGGCTACACCTTC. Its translation is CASSEQGAGYTF.

This clonotype was picked up many times. In DNA form, the CDR3 reads TGCGCCAGCAGCTTGGGCGCGGGAGGGACAGATACGCAGTATTTT. It codes for CASSLGAGGTDTQYF. The V call is TRBV5-1, the J call TRBJ2-3; 9 bases map to TRBD2. The CDR3 loop spans 15 amino acids. V was pared by 0 bases and J by 3 bases, with 2 bases of the junction left unmatched. Germline V gives CDR1 SGHRS, CDR2 YFSETQ. The full variable domain, rest sourced from reference TRBV5-1 and TRBJ2-3, is KAGVTQTPRYLIKTRGQQVTLSCSPISGHRSVSWYQQTPGQGLQFLFEYFSETQRNKGNFPGRFSGRQFSNSRSEMNVSTLELGDSALYLCASSLGAGGTDTQYFGPGTRLTVL.

V and J are TRBV12-3 or TRBV12-4 and TRBJ1-1; D possibly corresponds to TRBD1 (6 bases). The CDR3 sequence is 13 residues long. Trimming took off 1 base at V and 4 bases at J, with 7 bases between the two ends. This chain's CDR3 is CASSLGGPTEAFF. For the CDR3, the DNA is TGTGCCAGCAGTTTAGGGGGGCCCACTGAAGCTTTCTTT.

This clonotype was found a few times. The chain links TRBV3-1 to TRBJ1-6; D remains ambiguous. V was pared by 4 bases and J by 4 bases, with 8 bases between. The germline V gene encodes CDR1 LGHDT and CDR2 YNNKEL (reference sequence). The CDR3 contains 14 residues. This CDR3 reads CASSPGIYNSPLHF. In nucleotides, the CDR3 is TGTGCCAGCAGCCCCGGGATTTATAATTCACCCCTCCACTTT.

This sequence joins TRBV2 and TRBJ2-1, with 8 bases matching TRBD2. Trimming cost V 6 bases and J 9 bases; bases outside gene matches: 13. CDR3 length: 15 residues. The germline gives CDR1 SNHLY, CDR2 FYNNEI. The CDR3 nucleotides read TGTGCCAGCAGCCCCTCGCGGGAGGCCCGGAGTGAGCAGTTCTTC. Its translation is CASSPSREARSEQFF.

This clonotype occurred a few times. The chain is built from TRBV3-1 and TRBJ2-1, with D unclear. V gave up 4 bases and J gave up 3 bases, with 10 bases separating them. The CDR3 sequence is 14 residues long. Germline CDR1 reads LGHDT; CDR2 reads YNNKEL (reference sequence). The CDR3 DNA reads as TGTGCCAGCAGCCCCCGGGCGAACTACAATGAGCAGTTCTTC. Its protein product is CASSPRANYNEQFF.

This clonotype has only one observation. Here the CDR3 DNA reads TGTGCCAGCAGTTTTATAGTATCGGGAGGAACCTATGGCTACACCTTC. This gives the protein CASSFIVSGGTYGYTF. J is TRBJ1-2 and V is TRBV12-3 or TRBV12-4; D remains ambiguous. The CDR3 length is 16 residues. The V end lost 3 bases, the J end lost 4 bases, and 18 bases lay between the germline ends.

This clonotype occurred many times. The rearrangement uses TRBV20-1 and TRBJ2-5; D perhaps matches TRBD1 (7 bases). The CDR3 covers 14 residues. The V end lost 3 bases, the J end lost 2 bases, and 13 bases lay between the germline ends. Germline values: CDR1 DFQATT, CDR2 SNEGSKA (reference sequence). This chain's CDR3 is CSASRRGQQETQYF. DNA for the CDR3: TGCAGTGCTAGTAGGAGGGGGCAACAAGAGACCCAGTACTTC.

This clonotype was observed a few times. This rearrangement joins TRBV28 to TRBJ2-7; D unclear. The CDR3 is 13 amino acids. The V and J ends lost 6 bases and 6 bases respectively, with 15 bases between them. CDR1 is MDHEN, CDR2 SYDVKM, per germline. The CDR3 region has the DNA TGTGCCAGCAGACCGGGCCTCAACCTCGAGCAGTACTTC. Its protein product is CASRPGLNLEQYF. The full variable domain, its missing parts supplied by reference TRBV28 and TRBJ2-7, is DVKVTQSSRYLVKRTGEKVFLECVQDMDHENMFWYRQDPGLGLRLIYFSYDVKMKEKGDIPEGYSVSREKKERFSLILESASTNQTSMYLCASRPGLNLEQYFGPGTRLTVT.

A single count supports this clonotype. The V and J genes are TRBV5-6 and TRBJ1-1; TRBD1 aligns across 8 bases. With V trimmed by 0 bases and J by 6 bases, 7 bases remained unmatched. The germline gives CDR1 SGHDT, CDR2 YYEEEE. The CDR3 covers 15 residues. CDR3 sequence reads: CASSLVPGQGAEAFF. The CDR3 DNA reads TGTGCCAGCAGCTTGGTTCCCGGACAGGGTGCTGAAGCTTTCTTT.

The gene calls are TRBV29-1 and TRBJ2-5; D might be TRBD2 (5 bases). The J call may be mistaken, given a closer DNA end match to TRBJ2-7. Germline V gene lookup returns CDR1 SQVTM and CDR2 ANQGSEA. CDR3 length equals 13 residues. CDR3 sequence reads: CSVEEAGTYEQYF. The CDR3 nucleotides read TGCAGCGTTGAAGAAGCCGGGACCTACGAGCAGTACTTC.

The rearrangement joins TRBV7-9 to TRBJ1-6; D is ambiguous. CDR1 SEHNR and CDR2 FQNEAQ come from the germline V gene (reference sequence). The CDR3 is 15 residues long. With 7 bases removed from V and 8 bases from J, the gap between germline ends came to 18 bases. The CDR3 is CASTRLTEGDSPLHF. CDR3 in DNA: TGTGCCAGCACCCGATTGACGGAGGGAGATTCACCCCTCCACTTT.

Comments on this clonotype: A read error may account for a junction end that differs from germline. V gene TRBV20-1 combines with J gene TRBJ2-3; tentatively, D is TRBD2 (6 bases). This CDR3 has 15 residues. Germline values: CDR1 DFQATT, CDR2 SNEGSKA (reference sequence). CDR3 sequence: CGARTGELFTDTQYF. The CDR3 DNA is TGCGGTGCTAGAACGGGGGAGCTCTTCACAGATACGCAGTATTTT.

This chain uses TRBV20-1 with TRBJ1-2; TRBD1 is a possible D gene (5 bases). The germline CDR1 and CDR2 sequences are DFQATT and SNEGSKA (reference sequence). V dropped 3 bases and J dropped 7 bases, with 12 bases sitting between them. This CDR3 contains 12 residues. CDR3 sequence reads: CSASRELSGYTF. CDR3 sequence (DNA): TGCAGTGCTAGCAGGGAGTTAAGTGGCTACACCTTC.

This clonotype was found many times. The chain combines TRBV2 with TRBJ2-5; TRBD2 matches at 7 bases. The CDR3 has 17 residues. J was trimmed by 3 bases and V by 3 bases; bases with no gene match: 13. CDR1 and CDR2 from the germline V gene are SNHLY and FYNNEI. DNA for the CDR3: TGTGCCAGCAGTGACCTTTTCCGGGAGGATATGGAAGAGACCCAGTACTTC. Amino acids: CASSDLFREDMEETQYF. Supplemented by reference TRBV2 and TRBJ2-5, the full variable domain reads EPEVTQTPSHQVTQMGQEVILRCVPISNHLYFYWYRQILGQKVEFLVSFYNNEISEKSEIFDDQFSVERPDGSNFTLKIRSTKLEDSAMYFCASSDLFREDMEETQYFGPGTRLLVL.

The chain recombines TRBV20-1 with TRBJ2-7, with 9 bases fitting TRBD2. The CDR3 spans 18 residues. The V gene's germline CDR1 is DFQATT and CDR2 SNEGSKA (reference sequence). J gave up 6 bases and V 2 bases, and 20 bases lay outside the gene matches. The CDR3 DNA reads TGCAGTGCTAGACCCCTCGGCGCCACGGGAGCGGGGGGAATCGAGCAGTACTTC. It yields the protein CSARPLGATGAGGIEQYF.

The CDR3 region has the DNA TGTGCCAGCAGGAGGCAGCAAGAGACCCAGTACTTC. Encoded protein: CASRRQQETQYF. The rearrangement uses TRBV12-3 or TRBV12-4 and TRBJ2-5; D unresolved. The V gene lost 6 bases and the J gene lost 2 bases, with 7 bases spanning the gap. CDR3 length: 12 amino acids.

The chain uses TRBV2 and TRBJ2-5; D not certain. Germline CDR1 reads SNHLY; CDR2 reads FYNNEI. This CDR3 contains 17 residues. Trimming left V 0 bases short and J 0 bases short, with 14 bases between. CDR3 in amino acids: CASSEASFRAYQETQYF. The CDR3 DNA is TGTGCCAGCAGTGAAGCCTCCTTTCGGGCGTACCAAGAGACCCAGTACTTC.

This clonotype has only a few counts. V is TRBV16 and J is TRBJ1-6; TRBD1 matches 8 bases. The V gene's germline CDR1 is KGHSY and CDR2 FQNENV. J was trimmed by 9 bases and V by 3 bases; bases with no gene match: 7. This CDR3 contains 15 residues. CDR3 sequence reads: CASSHADRAGSPLHF. CDR3 in DNA: TGTGCCAGCAGCCATGCGGACAGGGCTGGTTCACCCCTCCACTTT.

The chain combines TRBV5-4 with TRBJ2-5, with D possibly being TRBD2 (7 bases). V was pared by 4 bases and J by 4 bases, with 11 bases between. Germline lookup yields CDR1 SGHNT and CDR2 YYREEE (reference sequence). The CDR3 length is 13 residues. The CDR3, as DNA: TGTGCCAGCAGCGGGGGGGGCTCAGAGACCCAGTACTTC. Translation: CASSGGGSETQYF.

This clonotype appeared a few times. The V and J genes are TRBV19 and TRBJ1-5; no definite D call. The CDR3 spans 13 residues. V was cut by 3 bases and J by 2 bases, with 5 bases left in between. From germline, CDR1 is LNHDA and CDR2 SQIVND (reference sequence). The CDR3 DNA reads as TGTGCCAGTAGTATTTTACGCAATCAGCCCCAGCATTTT. It specifies CASSILRNQPQHF.

The chain joins TRBV7-8 to TRBJ1-1, with unresolved D. V gave up 1 base and J gave up 2 bases, with 11 bases separating them. Germline CDR1 SGHVS, CDR2 FQNEAQ. The CDR3 loop spans 15 amino acids. The CDR3 nucleotides read TGTGCCAGCAGCTTAGTAGCCGGCCAAAACACTGAAGCTTTCTTT. The encoded protein is CASSLVAGQNTEAFF.

The chain is built from TRBV20-1 and TRBJ1-1; 8 bases align to TRBD1. The junction had 6 bases not matched to a gene; V was cut back by 6 bases and J by 0 bases. CDR3 length equals 14 residues. Germline-derived CDR1 and CDR2 are DFQATT and SNEGSKA (reference sequence). CDR3 amino acids: CSAPRTGMNTEAFF. The CDR3 DNA reads as TGCAGTGCCCCTCGGACAGGGATGAACACTGAAGCTTTCTTT.

CDR3 in DNA: TGTGCCAGCAGCCCCCTAGGACTAGCGGGTTTTGAAGAGACCCAGTACTTC. Amino acid sequence: CASSPLGLAGFEETQYF. The rearrangement uses TRBV6-2 or TRBV6-3 and TRBJ2-5; 11 nucleotides agree with TRBD2. CDR1 MNHEY and CDR2 SVGEGT come from the germline V gene. Germline trimming cut 6 bases from V and 3 bases from J; bases unmatched to any gene: 12. CDR3 size: 17 residues.